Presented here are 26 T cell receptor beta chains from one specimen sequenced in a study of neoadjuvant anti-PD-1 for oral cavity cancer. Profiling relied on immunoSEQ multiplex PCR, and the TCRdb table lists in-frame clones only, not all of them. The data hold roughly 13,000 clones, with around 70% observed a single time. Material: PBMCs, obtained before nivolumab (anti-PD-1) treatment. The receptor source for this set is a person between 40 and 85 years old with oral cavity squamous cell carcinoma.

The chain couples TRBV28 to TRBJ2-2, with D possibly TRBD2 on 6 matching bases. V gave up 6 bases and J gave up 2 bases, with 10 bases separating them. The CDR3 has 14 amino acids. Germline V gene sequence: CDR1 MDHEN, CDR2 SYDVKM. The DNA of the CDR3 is TGTGCCAGCAGCCTAGGGACTAACACCGGGGAGCTGTTTTTT. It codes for CASSLGTNTGELFF.

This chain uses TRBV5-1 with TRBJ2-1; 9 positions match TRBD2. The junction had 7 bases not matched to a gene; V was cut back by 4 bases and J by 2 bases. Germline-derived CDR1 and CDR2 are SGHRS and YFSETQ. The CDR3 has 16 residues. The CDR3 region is CASSKEPSGTYNEQFF. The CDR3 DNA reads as TGCGCCAGCAGCAAGGAGCCTAGCGGGACCTACAATGAGCAGTTCTTC. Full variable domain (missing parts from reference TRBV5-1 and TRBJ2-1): KAGVTQTPRYLIKTRGQQVTLSCSPISGHRSVSWYQQTPGQGLQFLFEYFSETQRNKGNFPGRFSGRQFSNSRSEMNVSTLELGDSALYLCASSKEPSGTYNEQFFGPGTRLTVL.

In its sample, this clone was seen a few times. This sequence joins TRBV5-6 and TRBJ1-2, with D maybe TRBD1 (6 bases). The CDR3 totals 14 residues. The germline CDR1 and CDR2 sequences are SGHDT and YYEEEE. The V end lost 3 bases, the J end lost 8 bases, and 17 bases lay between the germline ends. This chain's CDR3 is CASSSGTMGYGYTF. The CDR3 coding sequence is TGTGCCAGCAGCTCCGGGACAATGGGTTACGGCTACACCTTC.

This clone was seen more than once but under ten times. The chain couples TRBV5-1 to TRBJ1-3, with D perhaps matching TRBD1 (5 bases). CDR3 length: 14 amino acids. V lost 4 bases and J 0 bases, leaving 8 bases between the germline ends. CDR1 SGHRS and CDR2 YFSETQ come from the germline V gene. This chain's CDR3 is CASSQGPSGNTIYF. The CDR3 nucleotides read TGCGCCAGCAGCCAGGGACCCTCTGGAAACACCATATATTTT. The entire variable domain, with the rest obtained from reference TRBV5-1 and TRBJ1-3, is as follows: KAGVTQTPRYLIKTRGQQVTLSCSPISGHRSVSWYQQTPGQGLQFLFEYFSETQRNKGNFPGRFSGRQFSNSRSEMNVSTLELGDSALYLCASSQGPSGNTIYFGEGSWLTVV.

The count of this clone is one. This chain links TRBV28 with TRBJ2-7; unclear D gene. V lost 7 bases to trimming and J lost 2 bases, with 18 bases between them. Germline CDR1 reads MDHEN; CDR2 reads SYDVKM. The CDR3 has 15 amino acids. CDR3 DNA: TGTGCCAGCACTCCCTCAGCGAAGACTGCCTACGAGCAGTACTTC. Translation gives CASTPSAKTAYEQYF.

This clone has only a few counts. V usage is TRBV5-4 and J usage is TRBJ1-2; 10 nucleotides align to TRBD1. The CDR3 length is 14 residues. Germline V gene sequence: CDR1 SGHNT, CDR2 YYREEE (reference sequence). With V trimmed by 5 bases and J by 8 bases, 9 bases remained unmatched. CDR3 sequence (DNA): TGTGCCAGCAGGGAAGCGGGACAGGGGCCCGGCTACACCTTC. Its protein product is CASREAGQGPGYTF.

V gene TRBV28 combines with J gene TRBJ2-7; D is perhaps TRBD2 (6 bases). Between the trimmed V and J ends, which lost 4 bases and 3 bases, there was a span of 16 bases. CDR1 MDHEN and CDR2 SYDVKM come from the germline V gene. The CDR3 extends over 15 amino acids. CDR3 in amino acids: CASSSPSGALYEQYF. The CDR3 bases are TGTGCCAGCAGTTCCCCCTCGGGAGCCCTCTACGAGCAGTACTTC.

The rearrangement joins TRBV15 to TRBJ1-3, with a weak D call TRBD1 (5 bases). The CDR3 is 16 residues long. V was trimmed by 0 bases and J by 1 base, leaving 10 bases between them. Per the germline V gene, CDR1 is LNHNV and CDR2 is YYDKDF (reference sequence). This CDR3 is CATSREGVNSGNTIYF. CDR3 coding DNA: TGTGCCACCAGCAGAGAAGGGGTAAATTCTGGAAACACCATATATTTT.

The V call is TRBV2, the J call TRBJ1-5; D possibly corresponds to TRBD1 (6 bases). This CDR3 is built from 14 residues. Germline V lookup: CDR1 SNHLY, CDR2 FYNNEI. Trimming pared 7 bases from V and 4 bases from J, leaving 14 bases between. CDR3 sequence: CASTPGTPNQPQHF. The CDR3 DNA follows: TGTGCCAGCACCCCCGGGACACCAAATCAGCCCCAGCATTTT. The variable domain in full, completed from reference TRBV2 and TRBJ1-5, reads EPEVTQTPSHQVTQMGQEVILRCVPISNHLYFYWYRQILGQKVEFLVSFYNNEISEKSEIFDDQFSVERPDGSNFTLKIRSTKLEDSAMYFCASTPGTPNQPQHFGDGTRLSIL.

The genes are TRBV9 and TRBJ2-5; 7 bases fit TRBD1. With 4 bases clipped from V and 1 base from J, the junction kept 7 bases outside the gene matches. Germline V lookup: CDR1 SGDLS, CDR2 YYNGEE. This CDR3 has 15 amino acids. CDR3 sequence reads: CASSPPGQPQETQYF. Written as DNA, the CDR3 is TGTGCCAGCAGCCCCCCGGGACAGCCCCAAGAGACCCAGTACTTC.

The CDR3 reads CSVRLQGTDTQYF. The CDR3 DNA reads as TGCAGCGTTCGACTACAGGGGACCGATACGCAGTATTTT. V is TRBV29-1 and J is TRBJ2-3; TRBD1 matches at 7 bases. The CDR3 has 13 residues. The V segment lost 5 bases and the J segment 6 bases; nucleotides outside the gene matches: 8. CDR1 and CDR2 from the germline V gene are SQVTM and ANQGSEA.

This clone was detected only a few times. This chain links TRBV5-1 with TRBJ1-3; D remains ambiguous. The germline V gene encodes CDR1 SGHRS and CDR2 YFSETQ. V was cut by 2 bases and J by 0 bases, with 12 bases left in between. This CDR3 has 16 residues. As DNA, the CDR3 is TGCGCCAGCAGCTTTGAGGAGGGAACCTCTGGAAACACCATATATTTT. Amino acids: CASSFEEGTSGNTIYF.

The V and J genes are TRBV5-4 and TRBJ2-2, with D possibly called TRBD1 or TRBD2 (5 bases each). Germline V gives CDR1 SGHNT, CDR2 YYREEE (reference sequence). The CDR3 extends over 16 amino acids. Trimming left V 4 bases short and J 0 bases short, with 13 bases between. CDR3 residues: CASSPIGTANTGELFF. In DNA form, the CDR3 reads TGTGCCAGCAGCCCAATCGGGACGGCGAACACCGGGGAGCTGTTTTTT.

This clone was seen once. This CDR3 is CASTQSPGQVNQPQHF. The CDR3 coding sequence is TGTGCCAGCACCCAATCCCCAGGACAGGTTAATCAGCCCCAGCATTTT. The rearrangement links TRBV2 to TRBJ1-5; 7 positions match TRBD1. Germline values: CDR1 SNHLY, CDR2 FYNNEI. The CDR3 spans 16 residues. V gave up 7 bases and J gave up 4 bases; unmatched junction bases: 13.

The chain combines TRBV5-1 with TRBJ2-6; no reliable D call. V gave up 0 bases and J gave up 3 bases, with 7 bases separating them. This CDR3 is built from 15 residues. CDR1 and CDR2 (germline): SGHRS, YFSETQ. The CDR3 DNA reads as TGCGCCAGCAGCTTGGAAACCTTTGGGGCCAACGTCCTGACTTTC. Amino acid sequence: CASSLETFGANVLTF.

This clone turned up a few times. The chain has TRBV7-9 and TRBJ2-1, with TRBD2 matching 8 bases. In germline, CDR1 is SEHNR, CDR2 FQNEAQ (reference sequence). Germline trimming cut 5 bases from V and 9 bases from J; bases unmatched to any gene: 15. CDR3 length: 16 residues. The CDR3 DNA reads TGTGCCAGCAGCACCCCCATGAGCGGGAGAGTCACTGAGCAGTTCTTC. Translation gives CASSTPMSGRVTEQFF.

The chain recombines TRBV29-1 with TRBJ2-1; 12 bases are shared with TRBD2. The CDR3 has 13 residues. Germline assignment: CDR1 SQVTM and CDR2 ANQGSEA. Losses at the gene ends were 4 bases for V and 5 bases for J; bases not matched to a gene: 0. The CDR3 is CSVGTSGNNEQFF. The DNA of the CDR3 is TGCAGCGTTGGGACTAGCGGGAACAATGAGCAGTTCTTC.

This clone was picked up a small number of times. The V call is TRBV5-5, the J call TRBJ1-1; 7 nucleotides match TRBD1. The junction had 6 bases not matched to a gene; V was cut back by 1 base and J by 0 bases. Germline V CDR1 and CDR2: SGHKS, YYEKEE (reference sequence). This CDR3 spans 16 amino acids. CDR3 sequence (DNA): TGTGCCAGCAGCTTGAAGGGACAGCTGATGAACACTGAAGCTTTCTTT. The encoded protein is CASSLKGQLMNTEAFF.

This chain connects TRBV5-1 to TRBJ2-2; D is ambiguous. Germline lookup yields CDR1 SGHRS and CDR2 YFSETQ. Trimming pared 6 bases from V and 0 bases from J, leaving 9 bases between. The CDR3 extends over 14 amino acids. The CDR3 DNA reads TGCGCCAGCACCCCAATCACGAACACCGGGGAGCTGTTTTTT. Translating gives CASTPITNTGELFF.

CDR3 loop: CAISERVPGGTDTQYF. CDR3 DNA: TGTGCCATCAGTGAGCGGGTCCCTGGTGGCACAGATACGCAGTATTTT. This sequence joins TRBV10-3 and TRBJ2-3; no firm D call. Germline CDR1 ENHRY, CDR2 SYGVKD. V gave up 2 bases and J gave up 1 base, with 13 bases separating them. This CDR3 is built from 16 residues.

This CDR3 is CASSLTRSVTGELFF. In DNA form, the CDR3 reads TGTGCCAGCAGCCTGACTAGATCAGTTACCGGGGAGCTGTTTTTT. The chain employs TRBV7-2 and TRBJ2-2, with D possibly TRBD2 on 6 matching bases. V lost 5 bases and J 5 bases, leaving 15 bases between the germline ends. The length of the CDR3 is 15 residues. The germline V gene has CDR1 SGHTA and CDR2 FQGNSA.

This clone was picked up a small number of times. The CDR3 DNA reads as TGTGCCAGCAGCCAAGCGCGGACAGTCGGCGGGGAGCTGTTTTTT. This translates into CASSQARTVGGELFF. The chain employs TRBV14 and TRBJ2-2; tentatively, D is TRBD1 (6 bases). Trimming removed 1 base at V and 7 bases at J, with 13 bases between. Germline V gene sequence: CDR1 SGHDN, CDR2 FVKESK. The CDR3 is 15 residues long.

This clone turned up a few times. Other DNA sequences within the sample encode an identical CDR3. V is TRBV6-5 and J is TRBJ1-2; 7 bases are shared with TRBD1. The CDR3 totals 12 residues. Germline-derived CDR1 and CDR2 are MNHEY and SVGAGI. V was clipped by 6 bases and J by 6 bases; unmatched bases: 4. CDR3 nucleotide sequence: TGTGCCAGCAGACGAACAGGGGATGGCTACACCTTC. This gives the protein CASRRTGDGYTF.

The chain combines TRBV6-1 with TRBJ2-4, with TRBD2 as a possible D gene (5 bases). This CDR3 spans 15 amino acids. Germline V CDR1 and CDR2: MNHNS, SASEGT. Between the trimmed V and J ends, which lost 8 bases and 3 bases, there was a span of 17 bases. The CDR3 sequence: CASERGPLDKNIQYF. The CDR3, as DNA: TGTGCCAGCGAAAGAGGGCCCTTAGACAAAAACATTCAGTACTTC.

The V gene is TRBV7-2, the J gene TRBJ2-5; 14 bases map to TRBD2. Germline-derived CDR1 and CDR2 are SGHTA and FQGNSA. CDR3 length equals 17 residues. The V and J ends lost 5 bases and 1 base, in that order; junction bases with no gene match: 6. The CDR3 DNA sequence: TGTGCCAGCAGCCAGCAAGGGACTAGCGGGAGCCAAGAGACCCAGTACTTC. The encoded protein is CASSQQGTSGSQETQYF.

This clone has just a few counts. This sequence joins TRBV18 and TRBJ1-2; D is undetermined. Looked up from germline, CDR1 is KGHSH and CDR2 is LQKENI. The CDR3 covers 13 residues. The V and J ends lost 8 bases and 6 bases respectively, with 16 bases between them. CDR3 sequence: CASLTTLGHGYTF. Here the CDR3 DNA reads TGTGCCAGCCTAACAACCCTGGGCCATGGCTACACCTTC.